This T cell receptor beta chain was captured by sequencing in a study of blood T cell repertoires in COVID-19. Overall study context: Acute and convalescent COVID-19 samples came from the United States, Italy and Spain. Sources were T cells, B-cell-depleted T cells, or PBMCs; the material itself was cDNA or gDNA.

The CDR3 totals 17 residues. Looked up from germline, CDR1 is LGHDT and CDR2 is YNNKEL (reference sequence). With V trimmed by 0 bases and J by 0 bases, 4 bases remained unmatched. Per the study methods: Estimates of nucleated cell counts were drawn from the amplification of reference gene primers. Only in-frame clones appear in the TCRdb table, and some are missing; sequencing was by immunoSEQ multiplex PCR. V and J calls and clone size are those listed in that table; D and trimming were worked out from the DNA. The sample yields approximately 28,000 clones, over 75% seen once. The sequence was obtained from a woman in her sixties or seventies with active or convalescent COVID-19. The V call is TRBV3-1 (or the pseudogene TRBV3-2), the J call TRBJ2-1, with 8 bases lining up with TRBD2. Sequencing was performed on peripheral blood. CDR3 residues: CASSQDRAGGSYNEQFF. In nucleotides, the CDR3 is TGTGCCAGCAGCCAAGATCGGGCGGGGGGCTCCTACAATGAGCAGTTCTTC.